This T cell receptor beta chain appears in the sequencing data of a study of shared clonotypes between healthy human individuals. Study at large: Three CD4 naive, three CD4 memory, two CD8 naive and one CD8 memory plate were used per donor.

The naive CD8 fraction comprised CD45RO-negative cells positively selected for CCR7 and excluded terminally differentiated effector memory CD45RA+ cells. Each replicate PCR on the sorted subsets used 200 ng DNA (around 30,000 T cell genomes). Measured with immunoSEQ multiplex PCR; TCRdb has only the in-frame clones, and not every one. The sample has about 2.1 million clones, 93% seen once. The receptor was derived from a young man in good health. Some clones in this sample may be carry-over from other donors' samples. Sequenced: naive CD8+ T cells from PBMCs.

CDR3 DNA: TGCGCCAGCAGCCAAGGCTGGGGGACGTGGTACGAGCAGTACTTC. This sequence encodes CASSQGWGTWYEQYF. The chain recombines TRBV4-3 with TRBJ2-7, with D perhaps matching TRBD1 or TRBD2 (5 bases each). This CDR3 contains 15 residues. CDR1 and CDR2 from the germline V gene are LGHNA and YSLEER. Deletions cut 1 base from V and 4 bases from J, with 14 bases between.